Detailed here is one T cell receptor (beta chain). V was clipped by 1 base and J by 4 bases; unmatched bases: 11. CDR3 length equals 17 residues. From germline, CDR1 is SGHTS and CDR2 YDEGEE. These data come from a study of identifying expanded T cells in peripheral blood. Repertoires were generated with immunoSEQ multiplex PCR, while TCRdb's copy carries only in-frame clones and drops some. The repertoire has about 78,000 clones, about 83% of them found once; the top ten carry around 18%. The sequencing sample was made of blood. The chain carries TRBV5-8 and TRBJ2-3; 8 nucleotides align to TRBD2. This receptor was taken from a person aged 18 to 70 in good health. The CDR3 is CASSLFGGSGTPDTQYF. As DNA, the CDR3 is TGTGCCAGCAGCTTGTTTGGAGGTAGCGGGACCCCAGATACGCAGTATTTT.